The clone carrying this TCR beta chain showed up many times. What it binds is unknown. This specimen comes from a study of T cells in Graves' hyperthyroidism and ophthalmopathy. Researchers took RNA transcripts and amplified the TCR beta CDR3 regions from them. TCR CDR3 regions were first amplified by RT-PCR with HTBI primers. From the multiplex PCR reads, TCRdb called clonotypes with MiXCR, one entry per CDR3 protein. The sample includes 330,000 or so distinct CDR3 sequences, around 18% seen only once; the top ten take 15% to 18%. Study-wide results and caveats: A median 6.5 months before onset, the model predicted ophthalmopathy. A model of 13 V-J pairs discriminated ophthalmopathy from stable hyperthyroidism.

CDR1 and CDR2 from the germline V gene are MNHNS and SASEGT. Between the trimmed V and J ends, which lost 2 bases and 2 bases, there was a span of 9 bases. This CDR3 spans 14 amino acids. The cohort's ophthalmopathy patients, a group with duration under 3 months, had a Clinical Activity Score of at least 3 and a NOSPECS grade of at least 4. Uncontrolled infection, other autoimmune disease, pregnancy and lactation each barred patients from inclusion. This chain links TRBV6-1 with TRBJ1-1; D unresolved. The TCR sequence derives from a woman in her 40s with Graves' ophthalmopathy. The specimen sequenced was blood. In DNA form, the CDR3 reads TGTGCCAGCAGTGAACTCGCGGGCAACACTGAAGCTTTCTTT. Translating it yields CASSELAGNTEAFF.